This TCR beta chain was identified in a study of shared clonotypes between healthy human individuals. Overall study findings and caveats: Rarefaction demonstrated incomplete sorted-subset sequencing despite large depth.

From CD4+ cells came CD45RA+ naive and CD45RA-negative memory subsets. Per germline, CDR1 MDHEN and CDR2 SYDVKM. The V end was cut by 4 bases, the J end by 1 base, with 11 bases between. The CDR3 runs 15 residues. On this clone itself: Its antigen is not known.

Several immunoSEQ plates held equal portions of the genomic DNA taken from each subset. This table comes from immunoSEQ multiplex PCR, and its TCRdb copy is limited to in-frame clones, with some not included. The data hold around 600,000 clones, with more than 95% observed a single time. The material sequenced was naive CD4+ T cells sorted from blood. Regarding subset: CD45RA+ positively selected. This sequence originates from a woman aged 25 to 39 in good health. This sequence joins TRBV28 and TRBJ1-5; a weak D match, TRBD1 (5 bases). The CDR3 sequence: CASSYQGMSNQPQHF. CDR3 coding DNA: TGTGCCAGCAGTTACCAGGGAATGAGCAATCAGCCCCAGCATTTT.